A single sample gave rise to the 15 T cell receptor beta chains below, sequenced in a study of blood T cell repertoires in COVID-19. Generated by immunoSEQ multiplex PCR, the TCRdb table keeps only in-frame clones and is missing some. The sample has about 180,000 clones, approximately 86% seen once. The sample was peripheral blood. Receptor source: a woman between 25 and 40 years old with active or convalescent COVID-19.

CDR3 region: CASMLTTGMQEQYF. CDR3 nucleotide sequence: TGTGCCAGTATGCTTACGACAGGGATGCAGGAGCAGTACTTC. The V gene is TRBV19, the J gene TRBJ2-7; 7 nucleotides agree with TRBD1. The CDR3 length is 14 residues. Germline lookup yields CDR1 LNHDA and CDR2 SQIVND (reference sequence). V dropped 7 bases and J dropped 7; count of bases not matched to a gene: 13.

The genes are TRBV5-6 and TRBJ1-5, with D unresolved. Germline CDR1 and CDR2: SGHDT and YYEEEE. The V end lost 0 bases, the J end lost 6 bases, and 13 bases lay between the germline ends. The CDR3 length is 15 residues. The CDR3 bases are TGTGCCAGCAGCTTGGGTAGGCGGTGGAGTCAGCCCCAGCATTTT. Translated, it gives CASSLGRRWSQPQHF. Full variable domain (rest looked up from reference TRBV5-6 and TRBJ1-5): DAGVTQSPTHLIKTRGQQVTLRCSPKSGHDTVSWYQQALGQGPQFIFQYYEEEERQRGNFPDRFSGHQFPNYSSELNVNALLLGDSALYLCASSLGRRWSQPQHFGDGTRLSIL.

This clone turned up a few times. V is TRBV19 and J is TRBJ2-1; maybe TRBD2 (5 bases). The CDR3 is made up of 16 amino acids. The germline gives CDR1 LNHDA, CDR2 SQIVND (reference sequence). The V and J ends lost 4 bases and 6 bases respectively, with 19 bases between them. CDR3 DNA: TGTGCCAGTAGTACGGACGGGGTGGACGGTAGCAATGAGCAGTTCTTC. Protein sequence: CASSTDGVDGSNEQFF.

The chain joins TRBV9 to TRBJ2-5; no definite D call. The CDR3 length is 13 residues. V was cut by 4 bases and J by 1 base, with 8 bases left in between. CDR1 is SGDLS and CDR2 is YYNGEE in the germline V gene. CDR3 residues: CASSLGGQETQYF. Written as DNA, the CDR3 is TGTGCCAGCAGCTTAGGCGGCCAAGAGACCCAGTACTTC.

The rearrangement links TRBV5-4 to TRBJ1-2, with D maybe TRBD1 (5 bases). V gave up 5 bases and J gave up 4 bases, with 15 bases separating them. The CDR3 loop spans 14 amino acids. The germline gives CDR1 SGHNT, CDR2 YYREEE (reference sequence). The chain's CDR3 is CASSEDGGGYGYTF. The DNA of the CDR3 is TGTGCCAGCAGTGAGGATGGGGGAGGCTATGGCTACACCTTC.

This chain connects TRBV27 to TRBJ2-7; D not certain. Trimming took 2 bases from V and 0 from J, leaving 8 bases between them. Looked up from germline, CDR1 is MNHEY and CDR2 is SMNVEV (reference sequence). The CDR3 spans 14 residues. The CDR3 is CASSLSRNSYEQYF. The CDR3 bases are TGTGCCAGCAGTTTAAGCAGGAACTCCTACGAGCAGTACTTC.

The genes are TRBV27 and TRBJ1-1, with D uncertain. The V and J ends lost 3 bases and 8 bases respectively, with 7 bases between them. The CDR3 totals 11 residues. Germline V gene sequence: CDR1 MNHEY, CDR2 SMNVEV (reference sequence). CDR3 residues: CASSFAGEAFF. The DNA for the CDR3 is TGTGCCAGCAGTTTTGCGGGGGAAGCTTTCTTT.

This sequence joins TRBV19 and TRBJ1-5, with D possibly TRBD1 on 5 matching bases. V was clipped by 6 bases and J by 4 bases, with 16 bases between them. CDR3 length equals 15 residues. Germline V lookup: CDR1 LNHDA, CDR2 SQIVND (reference sequence). CDR3 sequence (DNA): TGTGCCAGTAGATGGGGCAGTACAGGAAATCAGCCCCAGCATTTT. Translation: CASRWGSTGNQPQHF.

The CDR3: CASSQRDRGLSGNTIYF. In DNA form, the CDR3 reads TGTGCCAGCAGCCAAAGGGACAGGGGACTCTCTGGAAACACCATATATTTT. This chain joins TRBV4-2 and TRBJ1-3; 10 bases are shared with TRBD1. Germline loops: CDR1 LGHNA, CDR2 YNFKEQ. This CDR3 comprises 17 residues. With V trimmed by 2 bases and J by 0 bases, 4 bases remained unmatched.

V gene TRBV9 combines with J gene TRBJ1-1; 7 nucleotides align to TRBD1. This CDR3 region has 14 residues. The ends lost 4 bases at V and 7 bases at J; junction bases unmatched: 10. The germline V gene has CDR1 SGDLS and CDR2 YYNGEE. Here the CDR3 DNA reads TGTGCCAGCAGCCCGTCAGGGGGGCGGCTTGAAGCTTTCTTT. This codes for CASSPSGGRLEAFF.

This chain uses TRBV5-1 with TRBJ2-6; maybe TRBD1 (6 bases). V shed 3 bases and J shed 1 base, with 11 bases lying between them. The CDR3 is 16 amino acids. Per germline, CDR1 SGHRS and CDR2 YFSETQ. For the CDR3, the DNA is TGCGCCAGCAGCTCGGCCACAGGGTCTGGGGCCAACGTCCTGACTTTC. It yields the protein CASSSATGSGANVLTF.

The rearrangement uses TRBV15 and TRBJ2-5; the D gene is possibly TRBD2 (5 bases). The germline V gene has CDR1 LNHNV and CDR2 YYDKDF (reference sequence). Trimming pared 0 bases from V and 0 bases from J, leaving 8 bases between. The CDR3 totals 15 residues. The chain's CDR3 is CATSRDRRDQETQYF. Written as DNA, the CDR3 is TGTGCCACCAGCAGAGATAGGCGGGACCAAGAGACCCAGTACTTC.

This clone was observed a single time. J is TRBJ2-3 and V is TRBV19; 7 nucleotides agree with TRBD1. The CDR3 extends over 13 amino acids. The J segment lost 2 bases and the V segment lost 11 bases, leaving 7 bases of the junction unmatched. CDR1 is LNHDA, CDR2 SQIVND, per germline (reference sequence). The CDR3 is CASQTGNTDTQYF. As DNA, the CDR3 is TGTGCCTCCCAGACAGGGAACACAGATACGCAGTATTTT.

The rearrangement joins TRBV27 to TRBJ2-6; 7 bases align to TRBD1. V lost 5 bases to trimming and J lost 0 bases; unmatched junction nucleotides: 7. Germline loops: CDR1 MNHEY, CDR2 SMNVEV (reference sequence). The CDR3 has 17 amino acids. The CDR3 sequence is CASSPGTVSSGANVLTF. For the CDR3, the DNA is TGTGCCAGCAGTCCAGGGACAGTTAGCTCTGGGGCCAACGTCCTGACTTTC. Based on the CDR3 plus reference TRBV27 and TRBJ2-6, the full variable domain is EAQVTQNPRYLITVTGKKLTVTCSQNMNHEYMSWYRQDPGLGLRQIYYSMNVEVTDKGDVPEGYKVSRKEKRNFPLILESPSPNQTSLYFCASSPGTVSSGANVLTFGAGSRLTVL.

The genes are TRBV5-1 and TRBJ2-1; TRBD2 matches 7 bases. The V segment lost 4 bases and the J segment 4 bases; nucleotides outside the gene matches: 8. CDR1 and CDR2 from the germline V gene are SGHRS and YFSETQ. This CDR3 comprises 15 residues. The CDR3 spells CASSPPSGGYNEQFF. The CDR3 DNA sequence: TGCGCCAGCAGCCCCCCTAGCGGAGGATACAATGAGCAGTTCTTC.